Each of the 4 T cell receptor beta chains below was sequenced from the same sample in a study of T cells in localized non-small cell lung cancer. Sequencing used immunoSEQ multiplex PCR; TCRdb keeps in-frame clones, though not all of them. The profile shows tens of thousands of clones, 86% of them singletons. The sequencing here drew on peripheral blood mononuclear cells, taken before any cancer treatment. Source of these receptors: a male donor older than 55 with stage II lung adenocarcinoma.

The chain carries TRBV6-5 and TRBJ2-1, with D unresolved. V lost 0 bases, J lost 9 bases, and 3 bases lay in between. From germline, CDR1 is MNHEY and CDR2 SVGAGI. The length of the CDR3 is 11 residues. The CDR3, as DNA: TGTGCCAGCAGTTACTCGGGTGAGCAGTTCTTC. It encodes CASSYSGEQFF.

The rearrangement joins TRBV28 to TRBJ2-7; D may be TRBD2 (6 bases). V lost 6 bases and J lost 9, with 21 bases in between. The length of the CDR3 is 14 residues. The germline V gene has CDR1 MDHEN and CDR2 SYDVKM. CDR3 coding DNA: TGTGCCAGCAGGCGATCCCGGGACTCCGGGGGGCAGTACTTC. Its protein product is CASRRSRDSGGQYF.

The chain uses TRBV9 and TRBJ2-3; 12 nucleotides align to TRBD2. The germline CDR1 and CDR2 sequences are SGDLS and YYNGEE. Unmatched junction bases numbered 1, after V lost 2 bases and J lost 6 bases. The CDR3 runs 14 residues. CDR3 loop: CASSVTSGSDTQYF. CDR3 nucleotide sequence: TGTGCCAGCAGCGTGACTAGCGGGAGTGATACGCAGTATTTT.

This clone was seen only once. V gene TRBV18 combines with J gene TRBJ2-7; D possibly corresponds to TRBD2 (6 bases). This CDR3 region has 15 residues. V lost 2 bases to trimming and J lost 2 bases, with 13 bases between them. Germline loops: CDR1 KGHSH, CDR2 LQKENI. CDR3 DNA: TGTGCCAGCTCACCAGGGGGGACTGGGGCCTACGAGCAGTACTTC. Its protein is CASSPGGTGAYEQYF.